Reported below is one T cell receptor (beta chain). The antigen is unknown. This record comes from a study of T cells in Graves' hyperthyroidism and ophthalmopathy. On the study more broadly: At initial diagnosis, before any treatment had begun, peripheral blood was obtained.

Template material for amplifying TCR beta CDR3 regions consisted of RNA transcripts. HTBI primers drove first-round RT-PCR of the TCR CDR3. TCRdb re-called the multiplex PCR reads with MiXCR, one entry per CDR3 protein. The sample holds about 530,000 distinct CDR3 sequences; more than 15% are singletons and the top ten take roughly 15%. CDR3 length: 15 amino acids. CDR1 is MNHEY and CDR2 is SMNVEV in the germline V gene (reference sequence). Trimming removed 4 bases from V and 6 bases from J; junction bases left unmatched: 7. Findings and caveats of the study: Blood shared most expanded thyroid clonotypes above 0.001. Separation of ophthalmopathy from stable hyperthyroidism was achieved by a 13 V-J model.

Diagnostic decisions used clinical symptoms, serum thyroxine and TRAb, thyroid ultrasound and orbital computed tomography. The receptor comes from a woman under 30 with Graves' ophthalmopathy. This chain joins TRBV27 and TRBJ1-5, with 9 bases lining up with TRBD1. Material for sequencing was blood. This CDR3 reads CASSSATGGFQPQHF. As DNA, the CDR3 is TGTGCCAGCAGTTCAGCGACAGGGGGTTTTCAGCCCCAGCATTTT.